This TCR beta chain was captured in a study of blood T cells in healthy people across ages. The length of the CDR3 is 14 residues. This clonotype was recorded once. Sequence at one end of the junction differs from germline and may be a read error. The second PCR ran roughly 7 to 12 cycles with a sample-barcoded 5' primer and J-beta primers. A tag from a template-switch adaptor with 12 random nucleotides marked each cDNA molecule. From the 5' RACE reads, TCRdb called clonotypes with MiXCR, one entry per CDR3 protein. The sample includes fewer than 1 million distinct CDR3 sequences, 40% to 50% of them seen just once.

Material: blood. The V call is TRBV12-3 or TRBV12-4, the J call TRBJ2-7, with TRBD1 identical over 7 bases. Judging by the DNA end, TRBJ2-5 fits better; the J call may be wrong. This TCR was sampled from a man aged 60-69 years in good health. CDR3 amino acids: CTSVQGGLAETQYF. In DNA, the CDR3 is TGTACCAGTGTTCAAGGGGGCTTGGCGGAGACCCAGTACTTC.